The rows below give T cell receptor beta chains drawn from one sample of a study of T cell repertoires in cytomegalovirus infection. No antigen has been identified for these receptors. TCRdb independently ran MiXCR on the reads; one entry per CDR3 protein. Of around 25,000 distinct CDR3 sequences in the sample, approximately 24% were seen once. Sample: CD8+ T cells from cultured PBMCs, taken from culture after CMV antigen stimulation. These receptors were collected from a human donor in good health (CMV status not recorded). Some clones in this sample may be carry-over from other donors' samples. CDR3s include the opening cysteine and the closing phenylalanine or tryptophan. D genes are given only for firm matches. Only part of the rows carry a size: once, few, many, or a class if the clone is expanded.

V	size	length	D	J	CDR3	DNA
TRBV29-1	NA	15	NA	TRBJ2-2	CSAKTPGQSTGELFF	TGCAGCGCCAAGACCCCGGGACAAAGCACCGGGGAGCTGTTTTTT
TRBV7-6	many	14	NA	TRBJ2-1	CASSPIDWNNEQFF	TGTGCCAGCAGCCCCATCGACTGGAACAATGAGCAGTTCTTC
TRBV29-1	few	11	NA	TRBJ1-1	CSVHRTAEAFF	TGCAGCGTCCATAGGACAGCTGAAGCTTTCTTT
TRBV27	NA	12	NA	TRBJ2-5	CVRVGAGETQYF	TGTGTCAGGGTAGGAGCAGGGGAGACCCAGTACTTC
TRBV4-1	NA	17	TRBD2	TRBJ2-2	CASSQLPAGANTGELFF	TGCGCCAGCAGCCAACTCCCAGCGGGGGCCAACACCGGGGAGCTGTTTTTT
TRBV20-1	few	14	TRBD2	TRBJ2-5	CSARSGLAEETQYF	TGCAGTGCTAGATCGGGACTAGCGGAAGAGACCCAGTACTTC
TRBV7-8	many	16	TRBD2	TRBJ2-5	CASSLESGGLRQTQYF	TGTGCCAGCAGCTTAGAAAGCGGGGGGCTCAGGCAGACCCAGTACTTC
TRBV7-9	many	15	NA	TRBJ2-7	CASSPLDGASYEQYF	TGTGCCAGCAGCCCATTAGATGGAGCTTCCTACGAGCAGTACTTC
TRBV12-3/TRBV12-4	NA	13	NA	TRBJ2-1	CASIGDHYNEQFF	TGTGCCAGCATTGGGGACCACTACAATGAGCAGTTCTTC
TRBV7-9	NA	13	TRBD1	TRBJ2-7	CASSMGQSYEQYF	TGTGCCAGCAGCATGGGACAGTCCTACGAGCAGTACTTC
TRBV4-3	NA	19	NA	TRBJ1-3	CASRLDLRGPQTSGNTIYF	TGCGCCAGCAGACTCGACCTTCGTGGCCCCCAGACCTCTGGAAACACCATATATTTT